The clone carrying this TCR beta chain was seen only a few times. These data are taken from a study of OX40 agonist ivuxolimab in advanced cancers. Sequencing used immunoSEQ multiplex PCR; TCRdb keeps in-frame clones, though not all of them. The data show fewer than 45,000 clones, with 89% seen just once and around 0.6% held by the top ten. The CDR3 is 12 residues long. Germline CDR1 reads SGHNT; CDR2 reads YENEEA. The germline V and J ends were trimmed by 6 bases and 5 bases, with 10 bases remaining between them. The rearrangement uses TRBV11-3 and TRBJ1-1; no clear D. The source of this sequence is an adult with an advanced solid tumor such as melanoma, head and neck, liver or kidney cancer. The sample was CD4+ or CD8+ T cells sorted from blood, taken in a trial of the OX40 agonist ivuxolimab. This CDR3 is CASRGYGTEAFF. The DNA for the CDR3 is TGTGCCAGCAGAGGCTACGGGACTGAAGCTTTCTTT.